This T cell receptor beta chain was recovered during a study of blood T cell repertoires in COVID-19. Study at large: The study drew acute and convalescent COVID-19 samples from the United States, Italy and Spain. Sample material is recorded as cDNA or gDNA derived from T cells, B-cell-depleted T cells, or PBMCs.

Trimming took 4 bases from V and 4 from J; bases not matched to a gene: 5. CDR1 and CDR2 (germline): SGHRS, YFSETQ. The CDR3 covers 14 residues. Original processing notes: Amplification from reference gene primers served as the basis for estimated nucleated cell counts. Profiling relied on immunoSEQ multiplex PCR, and the TCRdb table lists in-frame clones only, not all of them. The V and J calls and clone size come from that table; D and trimming were worked out from the DNA. The sample lists around 100,000 clones; about 87% were seen once. This receptor was obtained from a woman in her thirties with acute or convalescent COVID-19. Material for sequencing was peripheral blood. The chain links TRBV5-1 to TRBJ1-5; 7 positions match TRBD1. CDR3 nucleotide sequence: TGCGCCAGCAGCGTCGGGACAGCTAATCAGCCCCAGCATTTT. As protein: CASSVGTANQPQHF.